The next 8 T cell receptor beta chains were all read from a single sample in a study of cytomegalovirus exposure and HLA in healthy donors. Primers included in the PCR were 60 Vbeta and 13 Jbeta primers. Using immunoSEQ multiplex PCR, the repertoire was profiled, and TCRdb retains in-frame clones only, with some absent. The sample records under 150,000 clones, around 77% being singletons. Input material: PBMCs. Source of these receptors: a woman younger than 45 in good health and CMV-seropositive.

This clone was counted between two and nine times. The chain has TRBV5-6 and TRBJ1-1; the D is unclear. Trimming took 1 base from V and 6 from J, leaving 10 bases between them. CDR3 length: 13 residues. Germline values: CDR1 SGHDT, CDR2 YYEEEE. In DNA, the CDR3 is TGTGCCAGCAGCTTGTCTGGAGCCGCTGAAGCTTTCTTT. It yields the protein CASSLSGAAEAFF.

The V call is TRBV13, the J call TRBJ2-7; tentatively, D is TRBD2 (5 bases). The germline gives CDR1 PRHDT, CDR2 FYEKMQ (reference sequence). The CDR3 is 15 residues long. The V end lost 5 bases, the J end lost 5 bases, and 19 bases lay between the germline ends. The CDR3: CASSDGVREAHEQYF. CDR3 sequence (DNA): TGTGCCAGCAGCGACGGGGTTCGAGAGGCCCACGAGCAGTACTTC.

V and J are TRBV10-3 and TRBJ2-5; 8 bases are shared with TRBD1. CDR1 ENHRY and CDR2 SYGVKD come from the germline V gene. Unmatched junction bases numbered 14, after V lost 10 bases and J lost 4 bases. CDR3 length: 15 residues. Here the CDR3 reads CATEPSQGAGETQYF. The CDR3 DNA reads as TGTGCCACCGAACCGAGTCAGGGGGCTGGAGAGACCCAGTACTTC.

This clone occurred a few times. The V gene is TRBV7-8, the J gene TRBJ1-2, with TRBD1 matching over 12 bases. V lost 5 bases to trimming and J lost 7 bases; unmatched junction nucleotides: 14. This CDR3 spans 17 amino acids. Germline V lookup: CDR1 SGHVS, CDR2 FQNEAQ. CDR3 loop: CASSLSGTGGGFGGYTF. The CDR3, as DNA: TGTGCCAGCAGCCTATCCGGGACAGGGGGCGGTTTTGGTGGCTACACCTTC. Together with reference TRBV7-8 and TRBJ1-2, the CDR3 gives the full variable domain: GAGVSQSPRYKVAKRGQDVALRCDPISGHVSLFWYQQALGQGPEFLTYFQNEAQLDKSGLPSDRFFAERPEGSVSTLKIQRTQQEDSAVYLCASSLSGTGGGFGGYTFGSGTRLTVV.

This chain's CDR3 is CASRDRGGAEAFF. The CDR3 region has the DNA TGTGCCAGCAGAGACAGGGGAGGCGCTGAAGCTTTCTTT. The chain links TRBV2 to TRBJ1-1; 8 nucleotides align to TRBD1. CDR1 SNHLY and CDR2 FYNNEI come from the germline V gene. The CDR3 length is 13 residues. The J segment lost 6 bases and the V segment lost 6 bases, leaving 6 bases of the junction unmatched.

The gene calls are TRBV7-6 and TRBJ2-1, with D unclear. The germline CDR1 and CDR2 sequences are SGHVS and FNYEAQ. The CDR3 totals 17 residues. V was pared by 1 base and J by 2 bases, with 15 bases between. CDR3 amino acids: CASSLESSVNTYNEQFF. For the CDR3, the DNA is TGTGCCAGCAGCTTAGAGTCCAGCGTAAATACCTACAATGAGCAGTTCTTC.

This chain joins TRBV5-1 and TRBJ2-1, with D unresolved. V lost 1 base and J 6 bases, leaving 11 bases between the germline ends. The CDR3 contains 14 residues. Germline V gene sequence: CDR1 SGHRS, CDR2 YFSETQ. The CDR3 coding sequence is TGCGCCAGCAGCTTGTCGAGGCGGATCAATGAGCAGTTCTTC. Translation gives CASSLSRRINEQFF.

This clone was seen many times. The chain recombines TRBV6-6 with TRBJ2-7, with a possible D match to TRBD1 (6 bases). The V end was cut by 10 bases, the J end by 2 bases, with 15 bases between. The CDR3 consists of 13 residues. The germline CDR1 and CDR2 sequences are MNHNY and SVGAGI (reference sequence). In DNA, the CDR3 is TGTGCCACCGCCCCAGGGGACCCCTACGAGCAGTACTTC. Translation gives CATAPGDPYEQYF.